This TCR beta chain was sequenced during a study of T-cell reconstitution after alpha-beta-depleted transplantation in children (dated by TCRdb to the mid-2010s). Background for the entire study: The study quantitatively tracked T-cell immune reconstitution after TCRalphabeta/CD19-depleted allogeneic hematopoietic cell transplantation in children using TCR repertoire profiling. Points the paper makes about the study in general: The frequencies of hyperexpanded clones fell over the following months, and after one year, T-cell counts and TCRbeta diversity were mostly attributed to newly produced T cells. About two months after transplant, the apparently early recovery of alphabetaT-cell counts reportedly depended on just several hundred clones that had expanded rapidly and came from non-depleted graft cells. In some patients, high TCRbeta diversity at day 60 was attributed to recipient T cells and intrathymic progenitors that had survived conditioning.

In the paper's terms, the treatment or condition label means: allogeneic hematopoietic cell transplantation with graft depleted of TCRalphabeta T cells and CD19 B cells. The children who served as transplant recipients had been given grafts of TCRalphabeta/CD19-depleted allogeneic hematopoietic cells. Libraries were built with PCR. TCRdb lists the instrument as Illumina HiSeq 2500. TCR libraries were prepared with molecular barcoding, using unique molecular identifiers to normalize TCRbeta repertoire quantification. The public reads were quality trimmed at Q25 with fastp and then assembled into clones with MiXCR by TCRdb, keeping productive beta chains. Rows are combined by CDR3 protein, so each entry shows the most common genes and DNA. Recorded for this sample are approximately 1,000,000 distinct CDR3 sequences; around 30% of them occurred a single time. The ten largest clones take up over 25% of the sample.

As to this clonotype: The specificity of this receptor is unknown. No base qualities exist here, and no much larger clone lies one base off it.

Measured from the cysteine to the phenylalanine, the CDR3 is 15 residues long. The kept DNA is CDR3 alone, 45 bases in frame from the first base. CDR1 and CDR2, looked up from the germline V gene, are KGHSH and LQKENI. Here V drops 2 bases and J drops 4 bases, and the junction holds 7 bases not matched to any gene. The sequence was collected from a boy younger than two who had a stem cell transplant for SCID, so the T cells may come from the graft donor. Sample: PBMCs, mostly from graft donor cells, taken 360 days after TCRalphabeta/CD19-depleted stem cell transplant. Recombination joined TRBV18 with TRBJ2-5, with 7 junctional bases fitting TRBD1. The nucleotides read TGTGCCAGCTCACCAACCGGGGACAGCACAGAGACCCAGTACTTC. Translated, it reads CASSPTGDSTETQYF.